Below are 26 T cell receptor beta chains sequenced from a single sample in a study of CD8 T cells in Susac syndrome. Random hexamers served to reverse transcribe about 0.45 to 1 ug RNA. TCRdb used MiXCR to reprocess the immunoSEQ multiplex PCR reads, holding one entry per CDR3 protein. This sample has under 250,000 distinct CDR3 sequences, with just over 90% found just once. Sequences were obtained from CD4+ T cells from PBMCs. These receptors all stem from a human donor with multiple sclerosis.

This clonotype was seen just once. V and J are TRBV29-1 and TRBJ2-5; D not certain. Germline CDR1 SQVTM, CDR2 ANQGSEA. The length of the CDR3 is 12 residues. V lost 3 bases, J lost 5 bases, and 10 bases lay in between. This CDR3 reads CSVDVLGETQYF. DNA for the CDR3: TGCAGCGTTGATGTCCTGGGGGAGACCCAGTACTTC.

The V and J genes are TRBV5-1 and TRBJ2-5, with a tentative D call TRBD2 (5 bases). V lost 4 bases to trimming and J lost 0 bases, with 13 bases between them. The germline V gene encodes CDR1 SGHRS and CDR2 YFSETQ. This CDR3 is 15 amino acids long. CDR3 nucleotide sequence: TGCGCCAGCAGCCCGAGCGGAAGGTACCAAGAGACCCAGTACTTC. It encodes CASSPSGRYQETQYF.

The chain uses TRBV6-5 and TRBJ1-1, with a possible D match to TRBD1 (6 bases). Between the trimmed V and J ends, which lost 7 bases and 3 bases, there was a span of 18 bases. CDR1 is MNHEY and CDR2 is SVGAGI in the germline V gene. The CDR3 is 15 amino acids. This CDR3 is CASTWGGRGDTEAFF. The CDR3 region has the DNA TGTGCCAGCACCTGGGGGGGCAGGGGTGACACTGAAGCTTTCTTT.

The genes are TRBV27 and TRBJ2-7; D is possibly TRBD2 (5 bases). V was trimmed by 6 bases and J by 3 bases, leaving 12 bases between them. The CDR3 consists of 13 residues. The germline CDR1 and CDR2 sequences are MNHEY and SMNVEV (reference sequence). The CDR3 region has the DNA TGTGCCAGCAGCTTAGAGGGTATCTACGAGCAGTACGTC. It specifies CASSLEGIYEQYV.

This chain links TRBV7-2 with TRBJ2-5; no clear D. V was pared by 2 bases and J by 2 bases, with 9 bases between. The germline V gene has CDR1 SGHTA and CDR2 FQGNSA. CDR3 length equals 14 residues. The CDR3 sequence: CASSLRRWQETQYF. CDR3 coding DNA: TGTGCCAGCAGCTTACGTCGGTGGCAAGAGACCCAGTACTTC. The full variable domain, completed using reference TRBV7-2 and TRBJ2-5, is GAGVSQSPSNKVTEKGKDVELRCDPISGHTALYWYRQSLGQGLEFLIYFQGNSAPDKSGLPSDRFSAERTGGSVSTLTIQRTQQEDSAVYLCASSLRRWQETQYFGPGTRLLVL.

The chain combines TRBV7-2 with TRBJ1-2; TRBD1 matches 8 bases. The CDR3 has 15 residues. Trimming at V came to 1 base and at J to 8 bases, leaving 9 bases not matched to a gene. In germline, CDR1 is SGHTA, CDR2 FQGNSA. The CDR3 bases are TGTGCCAGCAGCTTAGATGCCGGACAGGGTTGGGGCTACACCTTC. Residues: CASSLDAGQGWGYTF.

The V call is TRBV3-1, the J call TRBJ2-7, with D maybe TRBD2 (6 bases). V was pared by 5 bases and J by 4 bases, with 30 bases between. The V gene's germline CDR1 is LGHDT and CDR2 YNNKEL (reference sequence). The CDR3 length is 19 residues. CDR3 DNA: TGTGCCAGCAGCGACCGGGACTCCAACGTGTCGCCCCTAAAGTACGAGCAGTACGTC. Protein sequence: CASSDRDSNVSPLKYEQYV.

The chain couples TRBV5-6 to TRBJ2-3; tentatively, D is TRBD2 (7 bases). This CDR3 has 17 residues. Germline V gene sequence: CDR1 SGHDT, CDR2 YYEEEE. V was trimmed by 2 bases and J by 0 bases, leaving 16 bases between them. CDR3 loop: CASSFGPAGHSTDTQYF. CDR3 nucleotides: TGTGCCAGCAGCTTCGGTCCAGCGGGACATAGCACAGATACGCAGTATTTT.

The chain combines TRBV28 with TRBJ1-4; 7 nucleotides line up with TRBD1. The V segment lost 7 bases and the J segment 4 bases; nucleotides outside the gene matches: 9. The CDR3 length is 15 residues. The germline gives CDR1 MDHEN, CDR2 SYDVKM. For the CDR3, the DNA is TGTGCCAGCAACCGTCACAGGGGAGGTAATGAAAAACTGTTTTTT. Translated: CASNRHRGGNEKLFF.

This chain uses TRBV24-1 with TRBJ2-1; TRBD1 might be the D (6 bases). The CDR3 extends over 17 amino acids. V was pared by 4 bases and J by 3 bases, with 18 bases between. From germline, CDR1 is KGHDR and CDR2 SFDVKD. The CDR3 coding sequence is TGTGCCACCAGTGAATCCGCAGGGGCCCTACACTACAATGAGCAGTTCTTC. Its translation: CATSESAGALHYNEQFF.

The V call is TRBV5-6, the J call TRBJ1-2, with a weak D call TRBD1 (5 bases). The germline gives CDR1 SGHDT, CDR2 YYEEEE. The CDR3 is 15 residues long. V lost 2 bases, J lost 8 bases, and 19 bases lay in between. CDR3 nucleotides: TGTGCCAGCAGCTTCACCCCCGGGACCCTTATGGGCTACACCTTC. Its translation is CASSFTPGTLMGYTF.

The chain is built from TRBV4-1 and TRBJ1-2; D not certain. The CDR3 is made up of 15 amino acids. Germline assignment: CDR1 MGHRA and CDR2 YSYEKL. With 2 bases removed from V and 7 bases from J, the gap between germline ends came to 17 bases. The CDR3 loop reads CASSQPTERVGGYTF. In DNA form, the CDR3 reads TGCGCCAGCAGCCAACCTACAGAACGGGTTGGTGGCTACACCTTC.

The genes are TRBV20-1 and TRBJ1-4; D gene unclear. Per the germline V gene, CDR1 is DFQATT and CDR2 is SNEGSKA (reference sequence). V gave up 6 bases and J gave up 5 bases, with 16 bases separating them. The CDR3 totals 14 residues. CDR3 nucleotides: TGCAGTGCAGGAAGTGGCCTGCTAAATGAAAAACTGTTTTTT. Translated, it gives CSAGSGLLNEKLFF.

This CDR3 is CASSTGPGLSNQPQHF. The DNA of the CDR3 is TGTGCCAGCAGCACAGGGCCCGGGCTGTCCAATCAGCCCCAGCATTTT. V usage is TRBV9 and J usage is TRBJ1-5; possible D gene TRBD1, 6 bases. The germline V and J ends were trimmed by 4 bases and 3 bases, with 17 bases remaining between them. This CDR3 comprises 16 residues. Germline V CDR1 and CDR2: SGDLS, YYNGEE.

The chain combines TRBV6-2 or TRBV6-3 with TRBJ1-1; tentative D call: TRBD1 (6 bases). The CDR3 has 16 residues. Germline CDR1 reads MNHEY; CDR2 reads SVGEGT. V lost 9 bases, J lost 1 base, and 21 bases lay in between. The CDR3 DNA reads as TGTGCCAGTCGCCCCGGGACAACGGGGGGGAACACTGAAGCTTTCTTT. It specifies CASRPGTTGGNTEAFF.

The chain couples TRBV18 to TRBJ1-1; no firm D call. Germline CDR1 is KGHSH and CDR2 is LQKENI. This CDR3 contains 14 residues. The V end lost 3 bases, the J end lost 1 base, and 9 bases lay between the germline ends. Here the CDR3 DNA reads TGTGCCAGCTCACCTACGGCAGGGAACACTGAAGCTTTCTTT. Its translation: CASSPTAGNTEAFF. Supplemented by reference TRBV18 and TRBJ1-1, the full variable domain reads NAGVMQNPRHLVRRRGQEARLRCSPMKGHSHVYWYRQLPEEGLKFMVYLQKENIIDESGMPKERFSAEFPKEGPSILRIQQVVRGDSAAYFCASSPTAGNTEAFFGQGTRLTVV.

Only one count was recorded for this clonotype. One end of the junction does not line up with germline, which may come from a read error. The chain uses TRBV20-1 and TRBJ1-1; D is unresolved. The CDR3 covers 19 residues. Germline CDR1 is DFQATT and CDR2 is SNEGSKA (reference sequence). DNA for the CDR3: TGCAGTGCTAGGAGGAGGGATAACCAAACGACGGTCCGGGATACTGAAGCTTTTTTT. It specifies CSARRRDNQTTVRDTEAFF.

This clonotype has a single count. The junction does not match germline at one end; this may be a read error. The CDR3 DNA is TGTGCCAGCAGCTTTTCGGGACAGGGGGCAAGTTTT. This gives the protein CASSFSGQGASF. The rearrangement uses TRBV12-3 or TRBV12-4 and TRBJ2-3; TRBD1 matches at 12 bases. The CDR3 has 12 amino acids.

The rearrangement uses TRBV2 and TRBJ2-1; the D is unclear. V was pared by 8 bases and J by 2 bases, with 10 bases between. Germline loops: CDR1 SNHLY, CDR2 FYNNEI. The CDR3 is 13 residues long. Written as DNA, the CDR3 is TGTGCCAGCGGGAATGGTCCCTACAATGAGCAGTTCTTC. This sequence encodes CASGNGPYNEQFF.

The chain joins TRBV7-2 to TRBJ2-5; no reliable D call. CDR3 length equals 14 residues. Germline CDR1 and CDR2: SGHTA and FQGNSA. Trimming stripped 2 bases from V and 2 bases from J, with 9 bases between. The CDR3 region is CASSLPRPQETQYF. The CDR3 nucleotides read TGTGCCAGCAGCTTACCACGACCACAAGAGACCCAGTACTTC.

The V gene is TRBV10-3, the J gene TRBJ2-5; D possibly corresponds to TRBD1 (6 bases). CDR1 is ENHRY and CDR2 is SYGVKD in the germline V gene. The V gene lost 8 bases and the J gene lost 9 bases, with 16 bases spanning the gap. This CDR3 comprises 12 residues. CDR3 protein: CAIGTPSEAQYF. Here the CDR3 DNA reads TGTGCCATCGGGACACCCTCCGAGGCCCAGTACTTC.

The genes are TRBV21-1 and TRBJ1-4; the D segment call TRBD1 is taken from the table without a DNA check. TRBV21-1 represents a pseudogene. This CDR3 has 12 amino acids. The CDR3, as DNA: TGTGCCCGCCGGGACAGGTCTGAAAAACTGTTTTTT. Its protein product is CARRDRSEKLFF.

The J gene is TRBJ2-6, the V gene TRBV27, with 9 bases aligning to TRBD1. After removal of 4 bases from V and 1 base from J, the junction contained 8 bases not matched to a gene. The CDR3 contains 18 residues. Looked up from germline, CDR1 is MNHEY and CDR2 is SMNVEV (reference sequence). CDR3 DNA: TGTGCCAGCAGTTACCCCTCCGGGACAGGGTCTGGGGCCAACGTCCTGACTTTC. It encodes CASSYPSGTGSGANVLTF.

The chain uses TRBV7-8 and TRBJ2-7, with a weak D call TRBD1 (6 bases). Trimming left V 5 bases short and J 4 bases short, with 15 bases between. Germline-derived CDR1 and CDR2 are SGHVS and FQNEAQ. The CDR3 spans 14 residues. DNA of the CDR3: TGTGCCAGCAGCCCCGGGGACACAAGTTACGAGCAGTACTTC. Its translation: CASSPGDTSYEQYF.

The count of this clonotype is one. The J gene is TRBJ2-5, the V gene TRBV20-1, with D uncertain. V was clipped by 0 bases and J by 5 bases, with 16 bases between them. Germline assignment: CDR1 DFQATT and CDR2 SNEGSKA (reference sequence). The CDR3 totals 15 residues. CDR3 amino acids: CSARDRATSGETQYF. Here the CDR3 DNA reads TGCAGTGCTAGAGATCGAGCGACCTCGGGCGAGACCCAGTACTTC.

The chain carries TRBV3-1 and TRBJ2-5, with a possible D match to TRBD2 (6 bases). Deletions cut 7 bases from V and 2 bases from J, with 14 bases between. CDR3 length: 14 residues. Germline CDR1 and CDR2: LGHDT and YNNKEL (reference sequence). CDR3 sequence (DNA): TGTGCCAGCAAAGGCGCGGGGCCGCAAGAGACCCAGTACTTC. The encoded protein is CASKGAGPQETQYF.